The 11 T cell receptor beta chains below all came from one sample that was sequenced in a study of T-cell reconstitution after alpha-beta-depleted transplantation in children (dated by TCRdb to about 2016). The method was PCR. The data were produced on an Illumina HiSeq 2500. To normalize quantification of the TCRbeta repertoire, the TCR libraries were built with molecular barcoding that relied on unique molecular identifiers. TCRdb applied fastp at Q25 and MiXCR to the public reads, then kept only in-frame beta chains. Each CDR3 protein gets just one entry, which takes the most common genes and DNA from the rows behind it. Across this sample there are 240,000 or so distinct CDR3 sequences, with more than 10% seen only once. Jointly, the top ten make up about 2.6% of the sample. The sample in question was PBMCs from the stem cell graft donor, obtained from the stem cell graft. The receptors come from a human donor who donated a stem cell graft to a child with acute lymphoblastic leukemia.

This clonotype was detected many times. The V and J genes are TRBV12-3 or TRBV12-4 and TRBJ2-7, with D tentatively TRBD2 (6 bases). V lost 4 bases to trimming and J lost 3 bases, with 10 bases between them. The CDR3 loop spans 13 amino acids. In DNA, the CDR3 is TGTGCCAGCAGTTCCATCGGGAGCTACGAGCAGTACTTC. Amino acid sequence: CASSSIGSYEQYF.

This clonotype occurred many times. V and J are TRBV5-1 and TRBJ2-2; 12 bases are a match to TRBD2. Unmatched junction bases numbered 4, after V lost 4 bases and J lost 6 bases. The germline CDR1 and CDR2 sequences are SGHRS and YFSETQ. This CDR3 is built from 15 residues. The CDR3 region has the DNA TGCGCCAGCAGCAACGGACTAGCGGGATCCGGGGAGCTGTTTTTT. Residues: CASSNGLAGSGELFF. Based on the CDR3 plus reference TRBV5-1 and TRBJ2-2, the full variable domain is KAGVTQTPRYLIKTRGQQVTLSCSPISGHRSVSWYQQTPGQGLQFLFEYFSETQRNKGNFPGRFSGRQFSNSRSEMNVSTLELGDSALYLCASSNGLAGSGELFFGEGSRLTVL.

This clonotype was observed many times. The CDR3 loop is CASSEASRGTEAFF. The CDR3 nucleotides read TGTGCCAGCAGTGAAGCGTCAAGGGGGACTGAAGCTTTCTTT. The V call is TRBV6-1, the J call TRBJ1-1; tentatively, D is TRBD1 (6 bases). Trimming shortened V by 0 bases and J by 5 bases, and 10 bases separated the two germline ends. CDR3 length equals 14 residues. Per germline, CDR1 MNHNS and CDR2 SASEGT.

This clonotype was recorded at least ten times. The chain employs TRBV6-5 and TRBJ2-3; TRBD2 matches 8 bases. The CDR3 has 14 amino acids. V was pared by 4 bases and J by 2 bases, with 2 bases of the junction left unmatched. Germline V gene sequence: CDR1 MNHEY, CDR2 SVGAGI. CDR3 loop: CASSWTSSTDTQYF. CDR3 nucleotides: TGTGCCAGCAGTTGGACTAGCTCCACAGATACGCAGTATTTT.

This clonotype was counted a few times. The chain couples TRBV11-1 to TRBJ2-1; D is uncertain. The CDR3 extends over 18 amino acids. Germline V gives CDR1 SGHAT, CDR2 FQDESV (reference sequence). V dropped 6 bases and J dropped 0 bases, with 21 bases sitting between them. The CDR3 region has the DNA TGTGCCAGCAGTCCCAAGGGCGGAAGGCCTAGCTCCTACAATGAGCAGTTCTTC. This codes for CASSPKGGRPSSYNEQFF.

This clonotype was observed at least ten times. The V gene is TRBV29-1, the J gene TRBJ1-1; D remains unclear. Between the trimmed V and J ends, which lost 6 bases and 1 base, there was a span of 9 bases. Germline CDR1 reads SQVTM; CDR2 reads ANQGSEA. The CDR3 runs 12 residues. CDR3 nucleotides: TGCAGCGTCCCGGACTGGAACACTGAAGCTTTCTTT. It codes for CSVPDWNTEAFF.

Worth noting for this clonotype: At one of its ends the junction is not consistent with the germline gene, which may arise from a read error. The V gene is TRBV6-1, the J gene TRBJ2-4; D is unclear. Germline V CDR1 and CDR2: MNHNS, SASEGT. This CDR3 is built from 13 residues. This CDR3 reads CASSEQVGNSQYF. In DNA form, the CDR3 reads TGTGCCAGCAGTGAACAGGTGGGAAACAGTCAGTACTTC.

Remarks on this clonotype: With a much larger clone just one base away, this may be a read error. The chain's CDR3 is CASSLDDRGSPLHF. CDR3 coding DNA: TGTGCCAGCAGCTTAGACGACAGGGGTTCACCCCTCCACTTT. The gene calls are TRBV7-9 and TRBJ1-6, with 8 positions matching TRBD1. The CDR3 sequence is 14 residues long. J lost 9 bases, V lost 1 base, and 2 bases had no gene match. Germline CDR1 SEHNR, CDR2 FQNEAQ (reference sequence). The full variable domain, in which reference TRBV7-9 and TRBJ1-6 provide the parts outside the CDR3, is DTGVSQNPRHKITKRGQNVTFRCDPISEHNRLYWYRQTLGQGPEFLTYFQNEAQLEKSRLLSDRFSAERPKGSFSTLEIQRTEQGDSAMYLCASSLDDRGSPLHFGNGTRLTVT.

This clonotype showed up many times. The chain uses TRBV19 and TRBJ2-4; either TRBD1 or TRBD2 may supply D (6 bases each). From germline, CDR1 is LNHDA and CDR2 SQIVND (reference sequence). This CDR3 is built from 13 residues. V gave up 7 bases and J gave up 14 bases, with 21 bases separating them. The CDR3 loop is CASTGAGAHPEYF. In DNA, the CDR3 is TGTGCCAGTACGGGGGCCGGGGCTCACCCCGAGTACTTC.

This clonotype has a count of ten or more. This rearrangement joins TRBV20-1 to TRBJ1-5, with 7 bases lining up with TRBD1. V trimming: 4 bases; J trimming: 5 bases; junction bases outside the gene matches: 14. Germline V gives CDR1 DFQATT, CDR2 SNEGSKA (reference sequence). The CDR3 is 16 amino acids. CDR3 nucleotides: TGCAGTGCTACGGATGGCAGGACAGGAGGGGATCAGCCCCAGCATTTT. Its protein product is CSATDGRTGGDQPQHF.

This clonotype was seen many times. The chain employs TRBV28 and TRBJ1-1; no definite D call. Per the germline V gene, CDR1 is MDHEN and CDR2 is SYDVKM. V lost 0 bases, J lost 6 bases, and 14 bases lay in between. The CDR3 has 15 residues. The CDR3 bases are TGTGCCAGCAGTTTATGGGGGAAAGGAGGTGCTGAAGCTTTCTTT. Encoded protein: CASSLWGKGGAEAFF.